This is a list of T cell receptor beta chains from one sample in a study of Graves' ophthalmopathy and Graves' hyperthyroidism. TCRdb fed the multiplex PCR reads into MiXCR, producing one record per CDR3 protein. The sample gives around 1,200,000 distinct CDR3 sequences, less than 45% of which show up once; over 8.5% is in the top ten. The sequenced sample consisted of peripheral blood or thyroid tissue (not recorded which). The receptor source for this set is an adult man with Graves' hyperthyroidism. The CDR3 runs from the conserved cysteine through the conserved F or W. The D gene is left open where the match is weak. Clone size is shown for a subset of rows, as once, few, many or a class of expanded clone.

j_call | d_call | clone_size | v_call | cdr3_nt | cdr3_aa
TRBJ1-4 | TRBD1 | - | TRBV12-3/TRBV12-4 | TGTGCCAGCAGTGATCGGGCACCCGGGACAGTGGGCGGTGAAAAACTGTTTTTT | CASSDRAPGTVGGEKLFF
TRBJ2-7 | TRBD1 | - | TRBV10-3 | TGTGCCAGCAGACAGGGGGCTCACGAGCAGTACTTC | CASRQGAHEQYF
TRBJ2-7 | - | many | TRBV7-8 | TGTGCCAGCAGAGGGGGGTCAGGGAGGTCCTACGAGCAGTACTTC | CASRGGSGRSYEQYF
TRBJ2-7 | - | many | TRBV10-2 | TGTGCCAGCAGCGCCGGACTTGCGGGAAACGAGCAGTACTTC | CASSAGLAGNEQYF
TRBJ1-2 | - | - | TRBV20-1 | TGCAGTGCTAGAGAGGAAGCTAACTATGGCTACACCTTC | CSAREEANYGYTF
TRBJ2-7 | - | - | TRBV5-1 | TGCGCCAGCAGCCCCGGGACTCACACCTACGAGCAGTACTTC | CASSPGTHTYEQYF
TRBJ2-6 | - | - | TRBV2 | TGTGCCAGCAGTGAATTCGTTGGGGCCAACGTCCTGACTTTC | CASSEFVGANVLTF
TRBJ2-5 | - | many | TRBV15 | TGTGCCACCAGCAGATCAGGATTCAGTCGAGAGACCCAGTACTTC | CATSRSGFSRETQYF
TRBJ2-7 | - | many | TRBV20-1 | TGCAGTGCTAGAGATCGTACTAGGGCCTCCTACGAGCAGTACTTC | CSARDRTRASYEQYF
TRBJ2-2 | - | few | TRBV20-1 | TGCAGTGCTGTCTCTAAGCGGGTGAACACCGGGGAGCTGTTTTTT | CSAVSKRVNTGELFF
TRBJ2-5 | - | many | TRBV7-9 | TGTGCCAGCAGCTTCTCCCCGGGACTGACCCAAGAGACCCAGTACTTC | CASSFSPGLTQETQYF
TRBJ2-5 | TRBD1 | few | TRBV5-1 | TGCGCCAGCAGCCTCACTACCAGGACAGGGAGGCAAGAGACCCAGTACTTC | CASSLTTRTGRQETQYF
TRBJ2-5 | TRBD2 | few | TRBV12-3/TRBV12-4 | TGTGCCAGCAGTTTACACGGACTAGCGGGGACCAGGGAGACCCAGTACTTC | CASSLHGLAGTRETQYF
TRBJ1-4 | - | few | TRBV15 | TGTGCCACCAGCAGAAATCAGGGGTACGGTGAAAAACTGTTTTTT | CATSRNQGYGEKLFF
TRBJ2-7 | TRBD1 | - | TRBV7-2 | TGTGCCTGGAACGGGGGACAGGGGGCTTACGAGCAGTACTTC | CAWNGGQGAYEQYF
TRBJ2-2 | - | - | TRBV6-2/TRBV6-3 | TGTGCCAGCAGTTACTCGACTGTTGGGTTTTCGAACACCGGGGAGCTGTTTTTT | CASSYSTVGFSNTGELFF
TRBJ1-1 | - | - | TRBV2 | TGTGCCAGCAAGGATAGGAGGGGGTACACTGAAGCTTTCTTT | CASKDRRGYTEAFF